One and the same sample provided the 18 T cell receptor beta chains below, sequenced in a study of T-cell reconstitution after alpha-beta-depleted transplantation in children. A TCRbeta library incorporating unique molecular identifiers was prepared. TCRdb fed the PCR reads into MiXCR, producing one record per CDR3 protein. The sample holds about 370,000 distinct CDR3 sequences, 20% seen once. The input for sequencing was PBMCs from the stem cell graft donor, taken from the stem cell graft. The source of these receptors is a human donor who donated a stem cell graft to a child with acute myeloid leukemia.

This clonotype was picked up a small number of times. The chain uses TRBV12-3 or TRBV12-4 and TRBJ2-2, with TRBD2 as a possible D gene (6 bases). The CDR3 extends over 15 amino acids. Trimming pared 7 bases from V and 6 bases from J, leaving 18 bases between. This CDR3 is CASILSRGGPGELFF. The CDR3 bases are TGTGCCAGCATCCTCTCTAGGGGAGGCCCCGGGGAGCTGTTTTTT.

The chain recombines TRBV5-1 with TRBJ2-1; D might be TRBD1 or TRBD2, each matching 6 bases. This CDR3 has 15 amino acids. Germline V gene data show CDR1 as SGHRS and CDR2 as YFSETQ. Trimming removed 6 bases at V and 7 bases at J, with 20 bases between. The CDR3 DNA reads as TGCGCCAGCACCTGGGGGGCCTCGGGTCCGAATGAGCAGTTCTTC. This codes for CASTWGASGPNEQFF.

This clonotype was found a few times. The rearrangement links TRBV21-1 to TRBJ2-1; TRBD2, the table's D call, was not compared with the DNA. TRBV21-1 counts as a pseudogene. This CDR3 spans 20 amino acids. For the CDR3, the DNA is TGTGCCAGCAGCAAATATGAGGGGCCACTGACCCCCACCAGTTACAATGAGCAGTTCTTC. Translated: CASSKYEGPLTPTSYNEQFF.

CDR3 sequence (DNA): TGCGCCAGCAGCGTCACACCCGGGACCTACAGAACAGATACGCAGTATTTT. Amino acid sequence: CASSVTPGTYRTDTQYF. The genes are TRBV5-1 and TRBJ2-3; D tentatively fits TRBD1 or TRBD2 (5 bases each). V shed 4 bases and J shed 3 bases, with 21 bases lying between them. The CDR3 sequence is 17 residues long. The V gene's germline CDR1 is SGHRS and CDR2 YFSETQ.

This clonotype was seen repeatedly, ten times or more. The V gene is TRBV20-1, the J gene TRBJ2-7, with D perhaps TRBD1 (5 bases). CDR1 and CDR2 (germline): DFQATT, SNEGSKA (reference sequence). There are 13 residues in the CDR3. Trimming stripped 1 base from V and 2 bases from J, with 9 bases between. The chain's CDR3 is CSARGREAYEQYF. The CDR3 coding sequence is TGCAGTGCTAGAGGCAGGGAAGCCTACGAGCAGTACTTC.

Ten or more counts support this clonotype. V is TRBV20-1 and J is TRBJ1-3; D possibly corresponds to TRBD1 (6 bases). The CDR3 totals 15 residues. V was shortened by 6 bases and J by 0 bases, with 15 bases between the two germline ends. Per the germline V gene, CDR1 is DFQATT and CDR2 is SNEGSKA (reference sequence). The CDR3 nucleotides read TGCAGTGCCCCCAGGGGCCCAACCTCTGGAAACACCATATATTTT. Its translation: CSAPRGPTSGNTIYF.

This clonotype was picked up a small number of times. The CDR3 DNA sequence: TGCAGTGCTAGAGATAATGTGGGGAAAGAGACCCAGTACTTC. Translation gives CSARDNVGKETQYF. V is TRBV20-1 and J is TRBJ2-5; D gene uncertain. Germline V gene lookup returns CDR1 DFQATT and CDR2 SNEGSKA (reference sequence). The CDR3 is 14 residues long. V was trimmed by 0 bases and J by 3 bases, leaving 11 bases between them.

This clonotype was detected many times. CDR3 sequence reads: CSASGTGGRNQPQHF. In DNA, the CDR3 is TGCAGTGCTAGCGGGACAGGGGGCCGCAATCAGCCCCAGCATTTT. The V and J genes are TRBV20-1 and TRBJ1-5; 12 bases line up with TRBD1. This CDR3 has 15 amino acids. With V trimmed by 3 bases and J by 2 bases, 2 bases remained unmatched. The V gene's germline CDR1 is DFQATT and CDR2 SNEGSKA (reference sequence).

This clonotype occurred a few times. The chain combines TRBV11-2 with TRBJ2-1; 7 bases fit TRBD1. The CDR3 consists of 14 residues. Germline assignment: CDR1 SGHAT and CDR2 FQNNGV. V lost 6 bases and J lost 5; bases outside the gene matches: 7. The CDR3, as DNA: TGTGCCAGCAGTAGGATACAGGGGAACAATGAGCAGTTCTTC. This sequence encodes CASSRIQGNNEQFF.

This clonotype was detected only a few times. This sequence joins TRBV29-1 and TRBJ2-2; the match to TRBD1 covers 7 bases. Germline V gene sequence: CDR1 SQVTM, CDR2 ANQGSEA. The CDR3 extends over 16 amino acids. Trimming took 2 bases from V and 0 from J; bases not matched to a gene: 6. The chain's CDR3 is CSVEYFGTANTGELFF. CDR3 bases: TGCAGCGTTGAATATTTTGGGACAGCGAACACCGGGGAGCTGTTTTTT.

The chain recombines TRBV4-2 with TRBJ2-6; D tentatively reads TRBD1 or TRBD2 (5 bases each). Looked up from germline, CDR1 is LGHNA and CDR2 is YNFKEQ. The germline V and J ends were trimmed by 2 bases and 0 bases, with 17 bases remaining between them. The CDR3 is 19 residues long. The CDR3 coding sequence is TGTGCCAGCAGCCAAAACCCGGGACGGGGAATCTCTGGGGCCAACGTCCTGACTTTC. Protein product: CASSQNPGRGISGANVLTF.

This clonotype was seen at least ten times. The chain employs TRBV20-1 and TRBJ1-1; possible D gene TRBD1, 5 bases. Germline V gives CDR1 DFQATT, CDR2 SNEGSKA (reference sequence). This CDR3 spans 13 amino acids. V shed 2 bases and J shed 1 base, with 8 bases lying between them. DNA for the CDR3: TGCAGTGCTAGACGGGGCCCGAACACTGAAGCTTTCTTT. Its translation is CSARRGPNTEAFF.

This rearrangement joins TRBV20-1 to TRBJ2-3; D remains ambiguous. The CDR3 has 13 residues. The germline gives CDR1 DFQATT, CDR2 SNEGSKA (reference sequence). Deletions cut 8 bases from V and 0 bases from J, with 12 bases between. The CDR3 protein is CSRNRPSTDTQYF. CDR3 DNA sequence: TGCAGTAGGAACAGACCTAGCACAGATACGCAGTATTTT.

This clonotype was picked up a small number of times. CDR3 amino acids: CASGWGLIYEQYF. CDR3 in DNA: TGTGCCAGCGGGTGGGGGCTTATTTACGAGCAGTACTTC. V usage is TRBV12-3 or TRBV12-4 and J usage is TRBJ2-7, with D perhaps TRBD1 (6 bases). V dropped 8 bases and J dropped 4 bases, with 15 bases sitting between them. The length of the CDR3 is 13 residues.

This clonotype was seen more than once but under ten times. Written as DNA, the CDR3 is TGTGCCAGTTCACAGGGGCCTTACACCGGGGAGCTGTTTTTT. This sequence encodes CASSQGPYTGELFF. The V gene is TRBV3-1, the J gene TRBJ2-2; 7 bases map to TRBD1. J gave up 3 bases and V 9 bases, and 7 bases lay outside the gene matches. Germline V gene lookup returns CDR1 LGHDT and CDR2 YNNKEL (reference sequence). CDR3 length: 14 residues. Filled out from reference TRBV3-1 and TRBJ2-2, the complete variable domain reads DTAVSQTPKYLVTQMGNDKSIKCEQNLGHDTMYWYKQDSKKFLKIMFSYNNKELIINETVPNRFSPKSPDKAHLNLHINSLELGDSAVYFCASSQGPYTGELFFGEGSRLTVL.

The chain's CDR3 is CSARGPGTSYKIYF. The CDR3 region has the DNA TGCAGTGCTAGAGGCCCCGGGACATCCTACAAGATATATTTT. J is TRBJ1-3 and V is TRBV20-1; D perhaps matches TRBD1 (6 bases). Germline V gives CDR1 DFQATT, CDR2 SNEGSKA (reference sequence). Trimming shortened V by 1 base and J by 13 bases, and 20 bases separated the two germline ends. The CDR3 has 14 amino acids.

The chain carries TRBV24-1 and TRBJ2-3; maybe TRBD2 (6 bases). The V gene's germline CDR1 is KGHDR and CDR2 SFDVKD. The CDR3 runs 10 residues. The V and J ends lost 9 bases and 14 bases respectively, with 14 bases between them. The CDR3, as DNA: TGTGCCACCTCCGGGAGTGGGTGGTATTTT. It encodes CATSGSGWYF.

In its sample, this clonotype was seen a few times. The rearrangement uses TRBV29-1 and TRBJ2-3; D is possibly TRBD2 (6 bases). Between the trimmed V and J ends, which lost 7 bases and 3 bases, there was a span of 14 bases. The germline V gene encodes CDR1 SQVTM and CDR2 ANQGSEA. The CDR3 contains 13 residues. The CDR3 spells CSGAGSRTDTQYF. Written as DNA, the CDR3 is TGCAGCGGGGCCGGGAGTCGAACAGATACGCAGTATTTT.